The clone carrying this T cell receptor (beta chain) occurred once. Its antigen is currently unknown. Generated by immunoSEQ multiplex PCR, the TCRdb table keeps only in-frame clones and is missing some. The data show more than 2 million clones, 90% to 96% seen once. This CDR3 region has 14 residues. The V gene lost 6 bases and the J gene lost 7 bases, with 18 bases spanning the gap. The germline gives CDR1 MNHEY, CDR2 SVGAGI. The data belong to a study of shared clonotypes between healthy human individuals. Study background: Per donor, three plates held CD4 naive cells, three held CD4 memory, two held CD8 naive and one held CD8 memory.

The study, taken as a whole, reports: Larger richness was generally estimated for naive than memory subsets. Compared with clonotypes that all four donors shared, non-shared clonotypes had lower generation probabilities.

The sample taken for sequencing was naive CD4+ T cells sorted from blood. Subset in this sample: CD45RA+ positively selected. This TCR came from a man aged 18 to 30 in good health. V gene TRBV6-5 combines with J gene TRBJ2-5, with D possibly being TRBD2 (6 bases). The CDR3 nucleotides read TGTGCCAGCAGCCCCCCCGGGGTGGGAGGGACCCAGTACTTC. As protein: CASSPPGVGGTQYF.